The present TCR beta chain was sequenced within a study of control samples from healthy donors and cancer patients (dated by TCRdb to the early 2020s). A remark on this clone: The clone's antigen remains unknown. No much larger clonotype is one base removed from it; base qualities were not supplied.

Library prep was done by the immunoSEQ multiplex PCR assay. This is the immuneACCESS table as TCRdb keeps it, with only in-frame sequences that have V and J called. A part of the clones is gone; compared with another copy, unresolved V genes explain less than half, and the rest is unexplained. Within this sample are around 110,000 clones, with approximately 90% of them counted one time only. The ten largest clones capture about 1% of the sample. This clonotype was sampled from a woman aged 50 to 60 with colorectal cancer. Specimen: PBMCs.

The nucleotide sequence reads as follows: TGTGCCAGCCTTCGAGGGGTGAATAGCAATCAGCCCCAGCATTTT. Its protein product is CASLRGVNSNQPQHF. This sequence uses TRBV6-5 and TRBJ1-5; tentative D gene TRBD1, with 5 bases matching. For CDR1 and CDR2, the germline V gene lists MNHEY and SVGAGI. Cut back by 8 bases and 0 bases, the V and J ends lie 14 bases apart. From the cysteine through the phenylalanine, the CDR3 covers 15 amino acids. Only CDR3 DNA remains: 45 bases, in frame from the first base.